This paragraph covers one T cell receptor (beta chain) sequence. Original processing notes: Using reference gene primer amplification, nucleated cell counts were estimated. Clones were sequenced by immunoSEQ multiplex PCR, and TCRdb holds only the in-frame ones, with some missing. Clone size and V and J calls were adopted from that table, with D and trimming inferred from the DNA. Here the sample spans over 250,000 clones, 65% to 90% being singletons. The sample belongs to a study of blood T cell repertoires in COVID-19. Study-level information: Italy, Spain and the United States were the sources of the convalescent and acute COVID-19 samples.

V shed 4 bases and J 8 bases; nucleotides not matched to a gene: 7. The V gene's germline CDR1 is GTSNPN and CDR2 SVGIG (reference sequence). The CDR3 runs 13 residues. This clonotype was sampled from a human donor in a cohort sampled during active COVID-19. V gene TRBV30 combines with J gene TRBJ1-4; 7 bases match TRBD1. Sequencing was carried out using peripheral blood. The CDR3 bases are TGTGCCTGGACAAGACAGGGAAGAGAAAAACTGTTTTTT. Amino acid sequence: CAWTRQGREKLFF.